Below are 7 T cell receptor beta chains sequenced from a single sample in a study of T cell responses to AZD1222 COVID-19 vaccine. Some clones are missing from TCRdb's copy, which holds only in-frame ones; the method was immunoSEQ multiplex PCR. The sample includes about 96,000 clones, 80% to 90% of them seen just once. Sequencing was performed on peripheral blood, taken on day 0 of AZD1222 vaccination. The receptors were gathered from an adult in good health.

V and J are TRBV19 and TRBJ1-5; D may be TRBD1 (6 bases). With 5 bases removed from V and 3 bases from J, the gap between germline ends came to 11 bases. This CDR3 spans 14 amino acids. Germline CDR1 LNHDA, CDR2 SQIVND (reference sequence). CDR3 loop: CASSPGGPNQPQHF. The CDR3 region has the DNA TGTGCCAGTAGTCCCGGGGGGCCCAATCAGCCCCAGCATTTT.

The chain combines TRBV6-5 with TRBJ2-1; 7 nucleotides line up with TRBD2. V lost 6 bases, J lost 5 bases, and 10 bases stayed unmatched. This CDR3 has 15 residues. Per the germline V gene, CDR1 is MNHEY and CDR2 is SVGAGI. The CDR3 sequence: CASSKGRGSNNEQFF. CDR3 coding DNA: TGTGCCAGCAGCAAAGGGCGGGGGTCCAACAATGAGCAGTTCTTC.

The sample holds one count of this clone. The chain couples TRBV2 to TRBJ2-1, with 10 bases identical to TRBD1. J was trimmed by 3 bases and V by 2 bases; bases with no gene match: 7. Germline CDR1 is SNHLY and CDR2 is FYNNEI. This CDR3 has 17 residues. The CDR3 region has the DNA TGTGCCAGCAGTGAATGGGGGACAGGGGCCAACTACAATGAGCAGTTCTTC. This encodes CASSEWGTGANYNEQFF.

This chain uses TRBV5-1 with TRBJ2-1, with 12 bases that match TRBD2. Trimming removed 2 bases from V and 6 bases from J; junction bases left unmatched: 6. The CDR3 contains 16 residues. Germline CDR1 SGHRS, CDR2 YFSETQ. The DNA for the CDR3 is TGCGCCAGCAGCTTACCCGGGACTAGCGGGCCCAATGAGCAGTTCTTC. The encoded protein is CASSLPGTSGPNEQFF.

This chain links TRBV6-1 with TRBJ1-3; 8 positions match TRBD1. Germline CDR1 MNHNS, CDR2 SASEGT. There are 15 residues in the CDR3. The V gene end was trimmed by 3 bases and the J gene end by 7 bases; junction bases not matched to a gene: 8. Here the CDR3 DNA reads TGTGCCAGCAGTGATCCGGCAGGGGGCTTGAACACCATATATTTT. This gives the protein CASSDPAGGLNTIYF.

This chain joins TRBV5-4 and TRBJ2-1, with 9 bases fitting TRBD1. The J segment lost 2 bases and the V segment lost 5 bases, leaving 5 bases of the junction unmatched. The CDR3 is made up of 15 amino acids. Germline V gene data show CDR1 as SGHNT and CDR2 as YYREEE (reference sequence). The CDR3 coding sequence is TGTGCCAGCAGACTGGGACAGGGACCCTACAATGAGCAGTTCTTC. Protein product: CASRLGQGPYNEQFF.

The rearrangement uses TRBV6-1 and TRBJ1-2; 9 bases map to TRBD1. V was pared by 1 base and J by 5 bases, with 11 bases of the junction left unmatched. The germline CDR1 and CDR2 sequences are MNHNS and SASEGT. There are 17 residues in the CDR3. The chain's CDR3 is CASSEGYGTGNFYGYTF. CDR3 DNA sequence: TGTGCCAGCAGTGAAGGTTATGGGACAGGGAATTTTTATGGCTACACCTTC.